This TCR beta chain was sequenced in a study of blood T cell repertoires in COVID-19. Background on the study: Samples came from the United States, Italy and Spain, spanning acute and convalescent COVID-19. Nucleic acid was either cDNA or gDNA, and it came from T cells, B-cell-depleted T cells, or PBMCs.

As handled by the study authors: Estimation of nucleated cell counts was performed using reference gene primer amplification. Only in-frame clones appear in the TCRdb table, and some are missing; sequencing was by immunoSEQ multiplex PCR. V and J calls plus clone size are reproduced from that table; the DNA served to infer D and trimming. The sample has 100,000 to 120,000 clones, about 85% seen once. The J segment lost 7 bases and the V segment lost 2 bases, leaving 10 bases of the junction unmatched. The length of the CDR3 is 16 residues. CDR1 is MGHRA, CDR2 YSYEKL, per germline. What was sequenced was peripheral blood. J is TRBJ1-4 and V is TRBV4-1, with 7 bases matching TRBD1. The sequence derives from a human donor in a cohort sampled during active COVID-19. CDR3 sequence reads: CASSQSSWQGGEKLFF. CDR3 DNA: TGCGCCAGCAGCCAAAGTTCCTGGCAGGGGGGTGAAAAACTGTTTTTT.